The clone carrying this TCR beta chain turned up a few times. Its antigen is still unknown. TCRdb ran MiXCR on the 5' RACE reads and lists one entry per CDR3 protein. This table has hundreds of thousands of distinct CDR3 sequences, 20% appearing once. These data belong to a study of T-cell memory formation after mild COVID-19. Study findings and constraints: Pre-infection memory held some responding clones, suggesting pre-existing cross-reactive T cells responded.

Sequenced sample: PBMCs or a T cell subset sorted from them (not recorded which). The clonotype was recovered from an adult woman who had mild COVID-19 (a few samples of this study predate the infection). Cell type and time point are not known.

The CDR3 DNA follows: TGCGCCAGCAGCCCTCTTAGTAGCGGGTCGCAAGAGACCCAGTACTTC. It encodes CASSPLSSGSQETQYF. This chain uses TRBV4-1 with TRBJ2-5; 7 bases are shared with TRBD2. Trimming cost V 4 bases and J 2 bases; bases outside gene matches: 10. Per the germline V gene, CDR1 is MGHRA and CDR2 is YSYEKL. CDR3 length: 16 residues.